The clone carrying this T cell receptor (beta chain) was seen once. Its antigen is currently unknown. This sample stems from a study of cytomegalovirus exposure and HLA in healthy donors. Findings and caveats of the study: No immune exposure information besides CMV serostatus was available.

This PCR relied on a set of 60 Vbeta primers and 13 Jbeta primers. TCRdb keeps only in-frame clones here, not all; method: immunoSEQ multiplex PCR. The sample includes roughly 130,000 clones, roughly 83% of them seen just once. Germline lookup yields CDR1 GTSNPN and CDR2 SVGIG (reference sequence). V lost 1 base and J lost 6; bases outside the gene matches: 6. This CDR3 spans 15 amino acids. Regarding donors, all were healthy bone marrow donors. The sample taken for sequencing was PBMCs. This sequence joins TRBV30 and TRBJ1-4, with 9 bases aligning to TRBD1. This receptor was taken from a girl aged 2 to 9 in good health and CMV-seronegative. The CDR3 region has the DNA TGTGCCTGGAGTGCGGCCGGGACAGGGTATGAAAAACTGTTTTTT. This translates into CAWSAAGTGYEKLFF.